These T cell receptor beta chains were read from a single sample in a study of human T cells and chemical hapten exposure. TCRdb reanalysed the RACE reads using MiXCR and keeps one entry per CDR3 protein. The top ten hold 1.3% to 1.5% of the sample, which has some 120,000 distinct CDR3 sequences, around 10% seen once. The material sequenced was whole blood, taken in connection with sensitization to the hapten diphenylcyclopropenone (DPC). These receptor sequences come from a woman in her forties or fifties with alopecia areata. Some clones in this sample may be carry-over from other donors' samples. Both conserved end residues are part of each CDR3. Each record gives: V gene, J gene, D gene, clone size, CDR3 DNA, CDR3 protein. D genes are given only for firm matches. The size of a clone is reported for some rows only, either as once, few or many, or as a class for expanded clones.

>TRBV7-2|TRBJ2-4|NA|NA
TGTGCCAGCAGCCAACCGGGACGCCGAGCCAAAAACATTCAGTACTTC
CASSQPGRRAKNIQYF
>TRBV12-3/TRBV12-4|TRBJ1-4|NA|few
TGTGCCAGCAGTTTGGACCCAGGGGTCGAAAAACTGTTTTTT
CASSLDPGVEKLFF
>TRBV7-2|TRBJ2-1|NA|NA
TGTGCCAGCAGCTTTGGGCAGGGGGGTGAGCAGTTCTTC
CASSFGQGGEQFF
>TRBV10-3|TRBJ1-1|NA|NA
TGTGCCATCAGTGAGTCGGGAGTGGAAGCTTTCTTT
CAISESGVEAFF
>TRBV11-2|TRBJ1-2|NA|few
TGTGCCAGCAGCCCACGGACCTATGGCTACACCTTC
CASSPRTYGYTF
>TRBV14|TRBJ2-7|NA|many
TGTGCCAGCAGTCAGAGGGGGTCCGAGCAGTACTTC
CASSQRGSEQYF
>TRBV5-1|TRBJ1-6|TRBD1|few
TGCGCCAGCAGCAACTGGGACAGGAGCTCCTATAATTCACCCCTCCACTTT
CASSNWDRSSYNSPLHF
>TRBV20-1|TRBJ2-5|NA|many
TGCAGTGCTAAAAGGACCATCCAAGAGACCCAGTACTTC
CSAKRTIQETQYF
>TRBV2|TRBJ1-1|NA|NA
TGTGTCAGCAGTGAAGGTCCTGCACGCGGTTTCTTT
CVSSEGPARGFF
>TRBV14|TRBJ1-2|NA|many
TGTGCCAGCAGCGACCTGACAAGATCCGACTATGGCTACACCTTC
CASSDLTRSDYGYTF
>TRBV2|TRBJ2-2|NA|NA
TGTGCCAGCAGCTTCGACGGGGATGCCGGGGAGCTGTTTTTT
CASSFDGDAGELFF
>TRBV10-3|TRBJ2-7|NA|NA
TGTGCCATCAAGGGGTACTACGAGCAGTACTTC
CAIKGYYEQYF
>TRBV7-8|TRBJ2-7|NA|few
TGTGCCAGCAGCTTAGTGCGGGAACCCTACGAGCAGTACTTC
CASSLVREPYEQYF
>TRBV20-1|TRBJ1-1|NA|many
TGCAGTGCTAGAGATCAGGCAGTCGGGGCTTTCTTT
CSARDQAVGAFF
>TRBV7-2|TRBJ2-7|NA|few
TGTGCCAGCAGCCCTAATGCCTACGAGCAGTACTTC
CASSPNAYEQYF
>TRBV12-3/TRBV12-4|TRBJ2-3|NA|many
TGTGCCAGCCGCCGGGGCCCAACCCGAGATACGCAGTATTTT
CASRRGPTRDTQYF
>TRBV11-2|TRBJ2-6|NA|many
TGTGCCAGCAGCTTATCTTCAAACTCTGGGGCCAACGTCCTGACTTTC
CASSLSSNSGANVLTF
>TRBV20-1|TRBJ1-1|NA|many
TGCAGTGCTAGAGATCGGACTTTTAACACTGAAGCTTTCTTT
CSARDRTFNTEAFF
>TRBV7-6|TRBJ2-2|NA|NA
TGTGCCAGCAGCTTAGAAATCGAGACCCACCGGGCCGGGGAGCTGTTTTTT
CASSLEIETHRAGELFF
>TRBV11-1|TRBJ2-4|TRBD1|NA
TGTGTCAGCAGCTTATTTCAGACAGGGGCCGGGACCAAAAACATTCAGTACTTC
CVSSLFQTGAGTKNIQYF
>TRBV28|TRBJ1-2|NA|NA
TGTGCCAGCAGTGGAAACTATGGCTACACCTTC
CASSGNYGYTF
>TRBV29-1|TRBJ1-1|NA|many
TGCAGCGCGACTACAGTAAACACTGAAGCTTTCTTT
CSATTVNTEAFF
>TRBV29-1|TRBJ1-1|TRBD1|once
TGCAGCGTCGGACAGGGGGAGGGTGACACTGAAGCTTTCTTT
CSVGQGEGDTEAFF
>TRBV9|TRBJ2-1|NA|many
TGTGCCAGCAGCGTAGGACAGGAGAACCAGCAGTTCTTC
CASSVGQENQQFF
>TRBV7-9|TRBJ1-4|NA|NA
TGTGCCAGCAGCTCTGGTATGGGGGACCTTGAAAAACTGTTTTTT
CASSSGMGDLEKLFF
>TRBV3-1|TRBJ2-1|NA|few
TGTGCCAGCAGCCCGGGGGCCAGCTCCTACAATGAGCAGTTCTTC
CASSPGASSYNEQFF
>TRBV2|TRBJ1-2|NA|few
TGTGCCAGCCAGACAGAGCAGCTCTATGGCTACACCTTC
CASQTEQLYGYTF
>TRBV4-3|TRBJ1-6|NA|many
TGCGCCAGCAGCCAAGATATCGGATCTGGGGTCACCCTCCACTTT
CASSQDIGSGVTLHF
>TRBV3-1|TRBJ2-2|NA|NA
TGTGCCAGCAGCCTCGGGTTTCCCGGGGAGCTGTTTTTT
CASSLGFPGELFF
>TRBV7-2|TRBJ2-5|NA|many
TGTGCCAGCAGCCCCGACCTTCAAGAGACCCAGTACTTC
CASSPDLQETQYF
>TRBV4-2|TRBJ1-2|NA|many
TGTGCCAGCAGCCAAGACTGGGGAGGAGAGAATGGCTACACCTTC
CASSQDWGGENGYTF
>TRBV6-6|TRBJ1-4|TRBD1|NA
TGTGCCAGCATGGGCCGACAGGGGATTGGGGGTAATGAAAAACTGTTTTTT
CASMGRQGIGGNEKLFF
>TRBV11-3|TRBJ2-1|TRBD2|few
TGTGCCAGCAGCTCCAGCGGGACTAACTCCTACAATGAGCAGTTCTTC
CASSSSGTNSYNEQFF
>TRBV18|TRBJ1-5|NA|many
TGTGCCAGCTCACCCGGGGGTTATCAGCCCCAGCATTTT
CASSPGGYQPQHF
>TRBV6-6|TRBJ2-1|NA|NA
TGTGCCAGCAACGACGGGACCGGACGGGGTAACAATGAGCAGTTCTTC
CASNDGTGRGNNEQFF
>TRBV10-3|TRBJ2-7|NA|NA
TGTGCCATCAGTTTCCTCCCCGGGAAGGGAGACGGGCAGTACTTC
CAISFLPGKGDGQYF
>TRBV5-1|TRBJ2-2|NA|many
TGCGCCAGCAGCTTTAGGGTCGGCACCGGGGAGCTGTTTTTT
CASSFRVGTGELFF
>TRBV2|TRBJ2-7|NA|NA
TGTGCCAGCAGTAGGAACTCCTACGAGCAGTACTTC
CASSRNSYEQYF
>TRBV18|TRBJ1-1|NA|few
TGTGCCAGCTCACCACCAAGCGGGGGCGGTCACACTGAAGCTTTCTTT
CASSPPSGGGHTEAFF
>TRBV28|TRBJ1-1|NA|NA
TGTGCCAGCAGATACCACAGGGATAACACTGAAGCTTTCTTT
CASRYHRDNTEAFF
>TRBV6-1|TRBJ1-5|TRBD1|NA
TGTGCCAGCAGTGAACTGAGTCAGGGGGCCGGCAATCAGCCCCAGCATTTT
CASSELSQGAGNQPQHF
>TRBV28|TRBJ2-5|NA|NA
TGTGCCACGGAAGGGGTTCCAGAGACCCAGTACTTC
CATEGVPETQYF
>TRBV4-1|TRBJ2-1|NA|NA
TGCGCCAGCAGGAGGGGGTTGAACAATGAGCAGTTCTTC
CASRRGLNNEQFF
>TRBV5-1|TRBJ2-1|TRBD1|NA
TGCGCCAGCAGCTTCGGGACAGGGGCTAGGAGTGGGAGGTACAATGAGCAGTTCTTC
CASSFGTGARSGRYNEQFF
>TRBV21-1|TRBJ1-5|NA|many
TGTGCCAGCTCCCCTCCCCAGGGTAGCAATCAGCCCCAGCATTTT
CASSPPQGSNQPQHF
>TRBV20-1|TRBJ1-2|TRBD1|few
TGCAGTGCTAGAGATAGGGACAGCGCTATCTATGGCTACACCTTC
CSARDRDSAIYGYTF
>TRBV5-1|TRBJ1-5|NA|few
TGCGCCAGCAGCTTGGACGGGGATAGCAATCAGCCCCAGCATTTT
CASSLDGDSNQPQHF
>TRBV25-1|TRBJ2-3|NA|few
TGTGCCAGCAGTGAGAACACAGATACGCAGTATTTT
CASSENTDTQYF
>TRBV6-2/TRBV6-3|TRBJ1-1|TRBD1|many
TGTGCCAGCAATATAAAATGGGACAGGGGGCGCAGGAACACTGAAGCTTTCTTT
CASNIKWDRGRRNTEAFF
>TRBV5-1|TRBJ2-7|NA|NA
TGCGCCAGCAGCTTTCTCTGGGATGGGATCTACGAGCAGTACTTC
CASSFLWDGIYEQYF
>TRBV28|TRBJ2-4|TRBD1|many
TGTGCCAGCAGCGGACAGGGCGAAAACATTCAGTACTTC
CASSGQGENIQYF
>TRBV18|TRBJ2-3|NA|few
TGTGCCAGCTCACCGGGGGCGCTAGCAGCAGATACGCAGTATTTT
CASSPGALAADTQYF
>TRBV2|TRBJ2-1|NA|few
TGTGCCAGTCAAAAAGGACGGTATGGGGGCGATGAGCAGTTCTTC
CASQKGRYGGDEQFF
>TRBV5-6|TRBJ2-7|TRBD1|few
TGTGCCAGCAGCTTGGGGACAGGGGTTTCCTACGAGCAGTACTTC
CASSLGTGVSYEQYF
>TRBV28|TRBJ2-7|TRBD2|few
TGTGCCAGCAGACCTATTCCGGGACTAGCGGGAGTTGTAGCCTACGAGCAGTACTTC
CASRPIPGLAGVVAYEQYF
>TRBV5-1|TRBJ2-1|NA|few
TGCGCCAGCAGCTTAGGACAGAGAAATGAGCAGTTCTTC
CASSLGQRNEQFF
>TRBV19|TRBJ2-2|NA|NA
TGTGCCAGTACCCGAGGGGGGGTGAACACCGGGGAGCTGTTTTTT
CASTRGGVNTGELFF
>TRBV6-2/TRBV6-3|TRBJ1-1|NA|many
TGTGCCAGCAGTTTGGGGGGGCGGCGAGCTGAAGCTTTCTTT
CASSLGGRRAEAFF